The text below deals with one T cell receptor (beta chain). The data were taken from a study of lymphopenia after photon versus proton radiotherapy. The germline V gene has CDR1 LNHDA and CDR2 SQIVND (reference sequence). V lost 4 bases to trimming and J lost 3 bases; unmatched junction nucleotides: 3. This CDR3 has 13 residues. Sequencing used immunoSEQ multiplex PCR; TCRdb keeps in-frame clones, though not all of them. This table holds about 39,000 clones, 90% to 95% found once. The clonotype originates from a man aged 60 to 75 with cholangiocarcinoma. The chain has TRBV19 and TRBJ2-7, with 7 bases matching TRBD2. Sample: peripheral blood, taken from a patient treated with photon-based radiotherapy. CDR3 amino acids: CASSNPGGYEQYF. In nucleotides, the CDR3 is TGTGCCAGTAGTAACCCGGGAGGCTACGAGCAGTACTTC. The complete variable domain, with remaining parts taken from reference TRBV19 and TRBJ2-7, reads DGGITQSPKYLFRKEGQNVTLSCEQNLNHDAMYWYRQDPGQGLRLIYYSQIVNDFQKGDIAEGYSVSREKKESFPLTVTSAQKNPTAFYLCASSNPGGYEQYFGPGTRLTVT.